One T cell receptor (beta chain) is described in this entry. The antigen it binds to is not known. No qualities accompany the bases; no much larger clone lies one base away. These reads were obtained on an Illumina HiSeq 1500. Using fastp at Q25 and MiXCR, TCRdb reprocessed the public reads and kept productive beta chains. All rows with the same CDR3 protein become a single entry with the most common DNA and genes. A total of some 300,000 distinct CDR3 sequences appear in this sample, about 9.2% of them only once. Around 2.6% of the sample goes to the ten largest clones. The record originates from a study of T cell repertoires in cytomegalovirus infection (dated by TCRdb to between 2018 and 2020). As for the study more broadly: Because public TCR beta signatures pointed to carriage of CMV infection together with the matching HLA type, the HLA type of each donor mattered for the analysis.

General findings and caveats noted by the study authors: Carriers of CMV infection plus the relevant HLA type were discriminated by the cumulative frequency of public TCR beta family members in the study cohort and in an independent 352-donor cohort. The ex vivo response was dominated by HLA-C-restricted CMV-specific TCR beta clonotypes, which also provided the single most frequent clonotype in two of eight donors.

From the cysteine up to the phenylalanine, the CDR3 has a length of 14 residues. Just CDR3 DNA is preserved here, 42 bases in frame from base 1. Trimming at the junction amounts to 6 bases on V and 1 base on J, and the germline ends lie 9 bases apart. The germline V gene gives CDR1 as MRHNA and CDR2 as SNTAGT. The origin of this receptor is a human donor in good health (CMV status not recorded). Some clones in this sample may be carry-over from other donors' samples. The rearrangement combines TRBV6-4 with TRBJ1-4; the D gene is not confidently resolved. Material for sequencing was PBMCs. Here is the DNA: TGTGCCAGCAGGAGGCCTGAAACTAATGAAAAACTGTTTTTT. This sequence encodes CASRRPETNEKLFF.